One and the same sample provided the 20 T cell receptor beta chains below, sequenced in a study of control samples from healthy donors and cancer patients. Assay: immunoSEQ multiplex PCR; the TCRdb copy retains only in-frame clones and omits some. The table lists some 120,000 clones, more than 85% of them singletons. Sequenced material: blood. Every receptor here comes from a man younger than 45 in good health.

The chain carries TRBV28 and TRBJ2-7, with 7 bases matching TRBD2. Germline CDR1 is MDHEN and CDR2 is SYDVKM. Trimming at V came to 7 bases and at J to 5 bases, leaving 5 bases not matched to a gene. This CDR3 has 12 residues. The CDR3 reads CASTMGRDEQYF. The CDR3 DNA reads TGTGCCAGCACCATGGGGAGGGACGAGCAGTACTTC. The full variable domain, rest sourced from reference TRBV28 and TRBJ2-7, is DVKVTQSSRYLVKRTGEKVFLECVQDMDHENMFWYRQDPGLGLRLIYFSYDVKMKEKGDIPEGYSVSREKKERFSLILESASTNQTSMYLCASTMGRDEQYFGPGTRLTVT.

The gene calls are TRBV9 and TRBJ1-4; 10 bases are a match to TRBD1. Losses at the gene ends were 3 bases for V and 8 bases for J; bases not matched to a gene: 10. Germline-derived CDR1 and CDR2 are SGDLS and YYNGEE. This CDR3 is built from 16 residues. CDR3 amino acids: CASSADRGRGGEKLFF. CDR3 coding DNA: TGTGCCAGCAGCGCCGACAGGGGGCGAGGCGGGGAAAAACTGTTTTTT. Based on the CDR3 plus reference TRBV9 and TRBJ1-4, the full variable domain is DSGVTQTPKHLITATGQRVTLRCSPRSGDLSVYWYQQSLDQGLQFLIQYYNGEERAKGNILERFSAQQFPDLHSELNLSSLELGDSALYFCASSADRGRGGEKLFFGSGTQLSVL.

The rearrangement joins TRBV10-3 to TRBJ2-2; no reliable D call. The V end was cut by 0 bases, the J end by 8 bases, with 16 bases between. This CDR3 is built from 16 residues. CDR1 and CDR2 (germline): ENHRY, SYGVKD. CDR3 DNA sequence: TGTGCCATCAGTGAGTCGATGCGGACCGCCCCAGGGGAGCTGTTTTTT. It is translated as CAISESMRTAPGELFF.

In nucleotides, the CDR3 is TGTGCCAGCAGCCCCTCTCCCGTGACTTTCTTT. Translated, it gives CASSPSPVTFF. The genes are TRBV9 and TRBJ1-1; no reliable D call. The CDR3 has 11 residues. The germline V gene has CDR1 SGDLS and CDR2 YYNGEE. Trimming pared 4 bases from V and 12 bases from J, leaving 13 bases between.

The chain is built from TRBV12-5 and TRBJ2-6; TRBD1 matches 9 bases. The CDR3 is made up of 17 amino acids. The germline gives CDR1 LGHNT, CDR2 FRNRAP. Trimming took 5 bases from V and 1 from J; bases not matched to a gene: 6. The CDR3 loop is CASGTGTGLSGANVLTF. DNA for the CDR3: TGTGCTAGTGGTACCGGGACAGGGTTATCTGGGGCCAACGTCCTGACTTTC. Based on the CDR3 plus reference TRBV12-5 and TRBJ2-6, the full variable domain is DARVTQTPRHKVTEMGQEVTMRCQPILGHNTVFWYRQTMMQGLELLAYFRNRAPLDDSGMPKDRFSAEMPDATLATLKIQPSEPRDSAVYFCASGTGTGLSGANVLTFGAGSRLTVL.

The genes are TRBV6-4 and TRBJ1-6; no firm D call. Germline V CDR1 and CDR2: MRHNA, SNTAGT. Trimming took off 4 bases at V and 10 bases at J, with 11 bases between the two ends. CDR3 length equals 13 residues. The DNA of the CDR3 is TGTGCCAGCAGTGTATCTCCGGCCTCACCCCTCCACTTT. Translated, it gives CASSVSPASPLHF.

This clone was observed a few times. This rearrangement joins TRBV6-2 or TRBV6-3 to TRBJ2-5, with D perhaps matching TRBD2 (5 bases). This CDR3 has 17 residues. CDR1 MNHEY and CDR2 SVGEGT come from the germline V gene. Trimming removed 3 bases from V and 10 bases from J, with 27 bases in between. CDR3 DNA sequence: TGTGCCAGCAGTTATGGGGTCGAGGGCCGTATTGGTGGGGACCAGTACTTC. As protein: CASSYGVEGRIGGDQYF.

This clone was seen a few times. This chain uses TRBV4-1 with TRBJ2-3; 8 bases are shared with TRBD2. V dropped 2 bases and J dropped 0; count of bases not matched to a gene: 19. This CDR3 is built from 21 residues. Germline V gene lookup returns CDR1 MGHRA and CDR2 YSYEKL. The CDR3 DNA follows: TGCGCCAGCAGCCAAAGGGTTGGGCGGGGGGTAAAAGTCGGGAGCACAGATACGCAGTATTTT. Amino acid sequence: CASSQRVGRGVKVGSTDTQYF.

CDR3: CASSLGPGLQYNEQFF. DNA of the CDR3: TGTGCCAGCAGCTTGGGGCCGGGACTTCAATACAATGAGCAGTTCTTC. The chain has TRBV5-6 and TRBJ2-1; a possible D gene is TRBD2 (6 bases). The CDR3 contains 16 residues. CDR1 and CDR2 (germline): SGHDT, YYEEEE. The V end lost 0 bases, the J end lost 4 bases, and 14 bases lay between the germline ends. The full variable domain, completed using reference TRBV5-6 and TRBJ2-1, is DAGVTQSPTHLIKTRGQQVTLRCSPKSGHDTVSWYQQALGQGPQFIFQYYEEEERQRGNFPDRFSGHQFPNYSSELNVNALLLGDSALYLCASSLGPGLQYNEQFFGPGTRLTVL.

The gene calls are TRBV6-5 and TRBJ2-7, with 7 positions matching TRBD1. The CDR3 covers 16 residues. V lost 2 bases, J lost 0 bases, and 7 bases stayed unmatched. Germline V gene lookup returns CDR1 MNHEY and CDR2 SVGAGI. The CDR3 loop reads CASSYPGQKYSYEQYF. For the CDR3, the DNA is TGTGCCAGCAGTTACCCGGGACAGAAATACTCCTACGAGCAGTACTTC.

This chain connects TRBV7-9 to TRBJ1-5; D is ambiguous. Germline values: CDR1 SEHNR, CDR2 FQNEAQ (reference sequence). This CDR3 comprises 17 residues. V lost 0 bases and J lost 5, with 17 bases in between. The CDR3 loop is CASSLALAGAAYQPQHF. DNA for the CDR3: TGTGCCAGCAGCTTAGCGCTGGCAGGAGCTGCCTATCAGCCCCAGCATTTT. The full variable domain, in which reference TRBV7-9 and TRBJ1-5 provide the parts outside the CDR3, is DTGVSQNPRHKITKRGQNVTFRCDPISEHNRLYWYRQTLGQGPEFLTYFQNEAQLEKSRLLSDRFSAERPKGSFSTLEIQRTEQGDSAMYLCASSLALAGAAYQPQHFGDGTRLSIL.

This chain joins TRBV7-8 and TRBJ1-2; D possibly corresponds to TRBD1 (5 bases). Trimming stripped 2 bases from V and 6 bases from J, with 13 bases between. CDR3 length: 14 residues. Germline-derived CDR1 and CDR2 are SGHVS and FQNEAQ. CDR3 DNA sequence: TGTGCCAGCAGCTTATCTCAGGGTATGAATGGCTACACCTTC. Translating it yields CASSLSQGMNGYTF.

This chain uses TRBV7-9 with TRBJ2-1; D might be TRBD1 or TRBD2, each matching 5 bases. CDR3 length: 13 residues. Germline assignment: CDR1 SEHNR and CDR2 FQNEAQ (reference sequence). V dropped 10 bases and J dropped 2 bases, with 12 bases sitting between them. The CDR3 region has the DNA TGTGCCACCATGGGGGTAACCTACAATGAGCAGTTCTTC. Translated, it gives CATMGVTYNEQFF. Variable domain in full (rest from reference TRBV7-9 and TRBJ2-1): DTGVSQNPRHKITKRGQNVTFRCDPISEHNRLYWYRQTLGQGPEFLTYFQNEAQLEKSRLLSDRFSAERPKGSFSTLEIQRTEQGDSAMYLCATMGVTYNEQFFGPGTRLTVL.

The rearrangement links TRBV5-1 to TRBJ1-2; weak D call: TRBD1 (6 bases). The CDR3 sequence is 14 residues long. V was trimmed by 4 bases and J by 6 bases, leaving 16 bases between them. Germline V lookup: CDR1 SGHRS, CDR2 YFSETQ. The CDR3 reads CASSLGQPADGYTF. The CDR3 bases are TGCGCCAGCAGCCTAGGACAGCCTGCCGATGGCTACACCTTC.

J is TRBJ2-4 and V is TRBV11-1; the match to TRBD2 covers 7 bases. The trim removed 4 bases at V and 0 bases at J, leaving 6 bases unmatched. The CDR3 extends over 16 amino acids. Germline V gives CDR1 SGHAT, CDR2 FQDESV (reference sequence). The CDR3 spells CASSYRGGSAKNIQYF. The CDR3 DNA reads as TGTGCCAGCAGCTATCGGGGAGGGTCAGCCAAAAACATTCAGTACTTC. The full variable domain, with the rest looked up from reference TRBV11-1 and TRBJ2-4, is EAEVAQSPRYKITEKSQAVAFWCDPISGHATLYWYRQILGQGPELLVQFQDESVVDDSQLPKDRFSAERLKGVDSTLKIQPAELGDSAMYLCASSYRGGSAKNIQYFGAGTRLSVL.

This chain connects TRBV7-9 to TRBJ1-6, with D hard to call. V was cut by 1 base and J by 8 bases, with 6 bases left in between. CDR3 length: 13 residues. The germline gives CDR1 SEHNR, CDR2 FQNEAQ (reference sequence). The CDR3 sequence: CASSLVADSPLHF. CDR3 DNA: TGTGCCAGCAGCTTAGTGGCTGATTCACCCCTCCACTTT.

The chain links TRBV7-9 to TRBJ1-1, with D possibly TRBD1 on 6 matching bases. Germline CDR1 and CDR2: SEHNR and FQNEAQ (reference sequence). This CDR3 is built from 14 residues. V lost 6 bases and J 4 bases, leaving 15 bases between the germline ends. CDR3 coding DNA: TGTGCCAGCAGTTATGCTCGGGGGCGCACTGAAGCTTTCTTT. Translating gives CASSYARGRTEAFF.

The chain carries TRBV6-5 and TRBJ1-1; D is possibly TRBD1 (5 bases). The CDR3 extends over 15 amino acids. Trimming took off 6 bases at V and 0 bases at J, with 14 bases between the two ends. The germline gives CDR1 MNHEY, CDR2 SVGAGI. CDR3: CASREWDGVNTEAFF. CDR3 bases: TGTGCCAGCAGAGAGTGGGACGGAGTGAACACTGAAGCTTTCTTT.

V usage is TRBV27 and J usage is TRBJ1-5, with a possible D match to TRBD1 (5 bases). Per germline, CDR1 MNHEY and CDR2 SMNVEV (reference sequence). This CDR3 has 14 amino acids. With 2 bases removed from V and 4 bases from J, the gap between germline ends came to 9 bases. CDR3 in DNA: TGTGCCAGCAGTTTAAGAGGGGCGAATCAGCCCCAGCATTTT. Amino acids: CASSLRGANQPQHF.

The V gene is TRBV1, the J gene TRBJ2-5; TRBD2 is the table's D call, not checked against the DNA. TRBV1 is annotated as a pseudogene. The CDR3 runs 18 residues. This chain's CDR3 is CTSSQGTSGGVGQETQYF. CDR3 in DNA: TGCACCAGCAGCCAAGGGACTAGCGGGGGCGTGGGCCAAGAGACCCAGTACTTC.